The next 8 T cell receptor beta chains were all read from a single sample in a study of shared clonotypes between healthy human individuals. Here immunoSEQ multiplex PCR was the method, and the copy in TCRdb shows in-frame clones only, minus some. The sample includes about 1.5 million clones, 95% to 99% of them seen just once. Sequencing was carried out using naive CD4+ T cells sorted from blood. Subset noted: CD45RA+ positively selected. The source of these receptors is a man aged 25-45 years in good health.

This clone was detected only once. This chain connects TRBV2 to TRBJ2-2, with no clear D. V gave up 1 base and J gave up 6 bases, with 6 bases separating them. The CDR3 runs 13 residues. CDR1 is SNHLY and CDR2 is FYNNEI in the germline V gene. The CDR3 is CASSEGVPGELFF. CDR3 nucleotides: TGTGCCAGCAGTGAAGGGGTTCCCGGGGAGCTGTTTTTT.

The rearrangement uses TRBV9 and TRBJ2-1; 10 positions match TRBD2. J lost 7 bases, V lost 3 bases, and 10 bases had no gene match. This CDR3 is built from 16 residues. The germline V gene encodes CDR1 SGDLS and CDR2 YYNGEE. CDR3 sequence (DNA): TGTGCCAGCAGCGATGGCGAAGTAGCGGGAGGAAATGAGCAGTTCTTC. Translated, it gives CASSDGEVAGGNEQFF.

About this clone: The junction differs from germline at one of its ends, possibly a read error. The CDR3 spells CASSPKSGNDQFF. The CDR3 DNA is TGTGCCAGCTCACCCAAAAGTGGCAATGATCAGTTCTTC. The chain couples TRBV18 to TRBJ2-1; no firm D call. The CDR3 length is 13 residues. Germline loops: CDR1 KGHSH, CDR2 LQKENI.

The rearrangement links TRBV7-2 to TRBJ2-3; the D is unclear. CDR1 is SGHTA, CDR2 FQGNSA, per germline. The V end was cut by 4 bases, the J end by 7 bases, with 9 bases between. The CDR3 loop spans 12 amino acids. The CDR3 nucleotides read TGTGCCAGCAGCTCGGAAAGCTATACGCAGTATTTT. Protein product: CASSSESYTQYF.

The chain combines TRBV18 with TRBJ2-3; TRBD2 matches at 7 bases. The germline V gene has CDR1 KGHSH and CDR2 LQKENI. Germline trimming cut 2 bases from V and 2 bases from J; bases unmatched to any gene: 7. The CDR3 runs to 16 residues. CDR3 sequence (DNA): TGTGCCAGCTCACCAATGCTAGCGGATAACACAGATACGCAGTATTTT. It translates to CASSPMLADNTDTQYF. Drawing the rest from reference TRBV18 and TRBJ2-3, the complete variable domain is NAGVMQNPRHLVRRRGQEARLRCSPMKGHSHVYWYRQLPEEGLKFMVYLQKENIIDESGMPKERFSAEFPKEGPSILRIQQVVRGDSAAYFCASSPMLADNTDTQYFGPGTRLTVL.

V is TRBV27 and J is TRBJ1-5; TRBD1 might be the D (6 bases). The CDR3 is 15 amino acids. The germline V gene has CDR1 MNHEY and CDR2 SMNVEV (reference sequence). Trimming took 6 bases from V and 0 from J, leaving 12 bases between them. This CDR3 is CASRNGQNSNQPQHF. The CDR3 region has the DNA TGTGCCAGCAGAAACGGACAGAATAGCAATCAGCCCCAGCATTTT.

The CDR3 nucleotides read TGTGCCAGCAAAAAGGCAGCGAACACCGGGGAGCTGTTTTTT. Protein: CASKKAANTGELFF. This chain uses TRBV7-8 with TRBJ2-2; D remains unclear. CDR1 is SGHVS, CDR2 FQNEAQ, per germline. This CDR3 is 14 amino acids long. V was trimmed by 7 bases and J by 0 bases, leaving 9 bases between them.

CDR3 protein: CASSWDRGEKLFF. In DNA form, the CDR3 reads TGTGCCAGCAGCTGGGACAGGGGCGAAAAACTGTTTTTT. This chain joins TRBV7-2 and TRBJ1-4; 10 positions match TRBD1. The junction had 1 base not matched to a gene; V was cut back by 4 bases and J by 8 bases. The CDR3 is 13 amino acids. Germline V lookup: CDR1 SGHTA, CDR2 FQGNSA.